The 5 T cell receptor beta chains given below trace back to one sample, sequenced in a study of blood T cell repertoires in COVID-19. Generated by immunoSEQ multiplex PCR, the TCRdb table keeps only in-frame clones and is missing some. The sample holds roughly 280,000 clones; about 88% are singletons and the top ten take roughly 1.8%. Sequences were obtained from peripheral blood. All receptors derive from a man aged 25-45 years with active or convalescent COVID-19.

J is TRBJ1-1 and V is TRBV10-3; 7 nucleotides align to TRBD1. The V segment lost 4 bases and the J segment 2 bases; nucleotides outside the gene matches: 16. The CDR3 extends over 18 amino acids. Per germline, CDR1 ENHRY and CDR2 SYGVKD. The CDR3 nucleotides are TGTGCCATCAGTGGAGAAGGGGGGACAGTGCTTGGAAACACTGAAGCTTTCTTT. Protein: CAISGEGGTVLGNTEAFF.

The chain is built from TRBV7-9 and TRBJ1-2; D is uncertain. The CDR3 contains 14 residues. CDR1 is SEHNR and CDR2 is FQNEAQ in the germline V gene (reference sequence). Trimming removed 5 bases at V and 4 bases at J, with 14 bases between. DNA of the CDR3: TGTGCCAGCAGCCGCGAACAGAGCCCCTATGGCTACACCTTC. This gives the protein CASSREQSPYGYTF.

The chain combines TRBV5-1 with TRBJ2-3; tentative D call: TRBD2 (6 bases). Germline CDR1 is SGHRS and CDR2 is YFSETQ. The CDR3 length is 16 residues. The ends were cut back, 0 bases at V and 0 bases at J, with 11 bases in the middle. The CDR3 DNA reads TGCGCCAGCAGCTTGGGCGGGGCTCCTAGCACAGATACGCAGTATTTT. Encoded protein: CASSLGGAPSTDTQYF.

The rearrangement joins TRBV3-1 (or the pseudogene TRBV3-2) to TRBJ1-6; 7 positions agree with TRBD1. V lost 4 bases to trimming and J lost 10 bases; unmatched junction nucleotides: 7. The CDR3 contains 14 residues. CDR1 and CDR2 (germline): LGHDT, YNNKEL (reference sequence). The CDR3 is CASSPGTATSPLHF. CDR3 nucleotides: TGTGCCAGCAGCCCAGGGACAGCGACGTCACCCCTCCACTTT.

The V call is TRBV11-2, the J call TRBJ2-7; maybe TRBD2 (6 bases). V was cut by 5 bases and J by 5 bases, with 25 bases left in between. The germline V gene encodes CDR1 SGHAT and CDR2 FQNNGV. CDR3 length: 17 residues. Here the CDR3 DNA reads TGTGCCAGCAGCGAGAGGGAGGCACTCTCTGAGCTGGACGAGCAGTACTTC. Its protein product is CASSEREALSELDEQYF.